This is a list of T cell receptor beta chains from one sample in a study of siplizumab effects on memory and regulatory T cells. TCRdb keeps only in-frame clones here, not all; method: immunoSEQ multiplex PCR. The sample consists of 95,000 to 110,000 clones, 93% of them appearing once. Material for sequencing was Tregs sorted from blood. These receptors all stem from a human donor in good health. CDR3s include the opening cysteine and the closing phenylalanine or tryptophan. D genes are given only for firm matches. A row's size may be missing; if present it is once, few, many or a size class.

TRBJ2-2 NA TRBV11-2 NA TGTGCCAGCAGCTTAGGGGGCGGGACCGGGGAGCTGTTTTTT CASSLGGGTGELFF
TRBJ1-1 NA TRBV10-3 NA TGTGCCATCAGTGAGTCGACCCCTGCTGAAGCTTTCTTT CAISESTPAEAFF
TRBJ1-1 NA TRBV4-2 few TGTGCCAGCAGCCAAGCGGATCCGGGGAACACTGAAGCTTTCTTT CASSQADPGNTEAFF
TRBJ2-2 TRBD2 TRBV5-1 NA TGCGCCAGCAGCCGAGGACTAGCGGGAGTCATCGGGACCGGGGAGCTGTTTTTT CASSRGLAGVIGTGELFF
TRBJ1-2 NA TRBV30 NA TGTGCCTGGAGCCCTATTGGTGGGAACTATGGCTACACCTTC CAWSPIGGNYGYTF
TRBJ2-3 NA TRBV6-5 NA TGTGCCAGCAGTTACTCCGACACAGATACGCAGTATTTT CASSYSDTDTQYF
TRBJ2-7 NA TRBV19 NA TGTGCCAGTAGTATGACTCCGTCTGGGGGCCCCTACGAGCAGTACTTC CASSMTPSGGPYEQYF
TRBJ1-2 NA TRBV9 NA TGTGCCAGCAGCGGGTTTTGGGGGGACTATGGCTACACCTTC CASSGFWGDYGYTF
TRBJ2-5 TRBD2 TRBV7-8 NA TGTGCCAGCAGAGCCGGGAGGGCCTTTGAGACCCAGTACTTC CASRAGRAFETQYF
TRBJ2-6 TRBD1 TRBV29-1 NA TGCAGCGTCGAGGGGACAGGGACTGGGGCCAACGTCCTGACTTTC CSVEGTGTGANVLTF
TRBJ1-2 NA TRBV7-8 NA TGTGCCAGCAGCTTAGAAGGAGCCTATGGCTACACCTTC CASSLEGAYGYTF
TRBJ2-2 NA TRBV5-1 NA TGCGCCAGCAGCCGACTCGGGGCGAACACCGGGGAGCTGTTTTTT CASSRLGANTGELFF
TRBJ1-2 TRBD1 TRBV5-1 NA TGCGCCAGCAGAGAGGGACAGGATTATGGCTACACCTTC CASREGQDYGYTF
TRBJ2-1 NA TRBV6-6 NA TGTGCCACTTCCGGGGTACGCCCGGACAATGAGCAGTTCTTC CATSGVRPDNEQFF
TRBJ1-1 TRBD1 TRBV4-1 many TGCGCCAGCAGCCAAGGGGACAGGGTAACTGAAGCTTTCTTT CASSQGDRVTEAFF
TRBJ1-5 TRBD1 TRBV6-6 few TGTGCCAGCACCTCTAGGGGGACAGGGGGGGATCAGCCCCAGCATTTT CASTSRGTGGDQPQHF
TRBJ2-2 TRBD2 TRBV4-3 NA TGCGCCAGCAGCCAAGAGGTTACGGGAGGTGGGACCGGGGAGCTGTTTTTT CASSQEVTGGGTGELFF
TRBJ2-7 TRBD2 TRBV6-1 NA TGTGCCAGCAGTGTTGCGGGGGACTACGAGCAGTACTTC CASSVAGDYEQYF
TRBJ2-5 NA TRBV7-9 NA TGTGCCAGCAGTCTGCACTCGGTTCAGGAGACCCAGTACTTC CASSLHSVQETQYF
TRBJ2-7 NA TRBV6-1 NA TGTGCCAGCAGTCCAGACAGGACCTACGAGCAGTACTTC CASSPDRTYEQYF
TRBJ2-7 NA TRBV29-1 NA TGCAGCGTGAAGGACGGCGTGAGCTCCTACGAGCAGTACTTC CSVKDGVSSYEQYF
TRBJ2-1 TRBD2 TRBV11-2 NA TGTGCCAGCAGCTTGGTAGCGGGGTGGGGTTACAATGAGCAGTTCTTC CASSLVAGWGYNEQFF
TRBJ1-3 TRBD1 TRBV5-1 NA TGCGCCAGCAGCCGGACGTTCCGGGACAGTGGGGACACCATATATTTT CASSRTFRDSGDTIYF
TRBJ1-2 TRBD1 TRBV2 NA TGTGCCAGCACCGCCCGGCCAGGGGGAAGTGGCTACACCTTC CASTARPGGSGYTF
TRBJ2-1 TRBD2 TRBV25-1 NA TGTGCCAGCAGTGAATCTGGGGCTAGCGGGAGTTATGAGCAGTTCTTC CASSESGASGSYEQFF
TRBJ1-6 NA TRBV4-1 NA TGCGCCAGCAGCCAAGATCCCCCTGGGACCTCCTATAATTCACCCCTCCACTTT CASSQDPPGTSYNSPLHF
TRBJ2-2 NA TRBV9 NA TGTGCCAGCAGCGTAGGGGGCTTAGGAAACACCGGGGAGCTGTTTTTT CASSVGGLGNTGELFF
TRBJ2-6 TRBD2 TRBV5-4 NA TGTGCCAGCAGCCCGGGGGGGGGAGCTGGGGCCAACGTCCTGACTTTC CASSPGGGAGANVLTF
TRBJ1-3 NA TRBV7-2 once TGTGCCAGCAGCTTAGGGGGGCTTGGAAACACCATATATTTT CASSLGGLGNTIYF
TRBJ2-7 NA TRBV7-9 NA TGTGCCAGCAGCTTAGAGGCAGGTACATCCTACGAGCAGTACTTC CASSLEAGTSYEQYF
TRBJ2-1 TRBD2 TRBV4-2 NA TGTGCCAGCAGCCAAGAGGGCGTCCAGCGGGACTCCTACAATGAGCAGTTCTTC CASSQEGVQRDSYNEQFF
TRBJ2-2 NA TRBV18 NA TGTGCCAGCTCGGCAGGGTCCACCGGGGAGCTGTTTTTT CASSAGSTGELFF
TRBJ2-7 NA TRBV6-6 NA TGTGCCGGTACATACGAGCAGTACTTC CAGTYEQYF
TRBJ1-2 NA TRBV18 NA TGTGCCAGCTCACCAAGGGCAGAACCCAACTATGGCTACACCTTC CASSPRAEPNYGYTF
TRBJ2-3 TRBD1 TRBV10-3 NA TGTGCCATCAGTGAGCAGACAGGGGGCAGGGCAGATACGCAGTATTTT CAISEQTGGRADTQYF
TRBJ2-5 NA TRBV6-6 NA TGTGCCAGCAGTTACGGACAGTTCCCCAGGGAGACCCAGTACTTC CASSYGQFPRETQYF
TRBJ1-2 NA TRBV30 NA TGTGCCTGTAGAGGGATCGGTGGCTACACCTTC CACRGIGGYTF
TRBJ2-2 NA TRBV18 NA TGTGCCAGCTCAGGTGTAGCGGCGAACACCGGGGAGCTGTTTTTT CASSGVAANTGELFF
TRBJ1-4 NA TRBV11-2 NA TGTGCCAGCAGCCGAAGTCAGGTTGCAACTAATGAAAAACTGTTTTTT CASSRSQVATNEKLFF
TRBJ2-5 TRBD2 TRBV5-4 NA TGTGCCAGCAGCCGAGTACGGACTAGCGGGATGGGGGAGCAGTACTTC CASSRVRTSGMGEQYF
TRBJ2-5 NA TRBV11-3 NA TGTGCCAGCAGCCCAAACACGGTGTCAAGGACCCAGTACTTC CASSPNTVSRTQYF
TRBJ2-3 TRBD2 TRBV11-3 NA TGTGCCAGCAGCTTAGGTGCGGGAGACGCAGATACGCAGTATTTT CASSLGAGDADTQYF
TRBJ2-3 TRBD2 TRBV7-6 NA TGTGCCAGCAGCTTAGTCATCCCAGCGGGAGGGCCCACAGATACGCAGTATTTT CASSLVIPAGGPTDTQYF
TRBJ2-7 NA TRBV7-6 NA TGTGCCAGCAGCCGTCTCGGAGGCTACGAGCAGTACTTC CASSRLGGYEQYF
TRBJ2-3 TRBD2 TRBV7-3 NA TGTGCCAGCAGCTTAGATCGACTAGCGGGAGATACGCAGTATTTT CASSLDRLAGDTQYF
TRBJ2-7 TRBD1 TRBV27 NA TGTGCCAGCAGTTTCCAAGGGACAGGGAGCGAGCAGTACTTC CASSFQGTGSEQYF
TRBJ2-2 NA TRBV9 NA TGTGCCAGCAGCGTCGGACAGTCGAACACCGGGGAGCTGTTTTTT CASSVGQSNTGELFF